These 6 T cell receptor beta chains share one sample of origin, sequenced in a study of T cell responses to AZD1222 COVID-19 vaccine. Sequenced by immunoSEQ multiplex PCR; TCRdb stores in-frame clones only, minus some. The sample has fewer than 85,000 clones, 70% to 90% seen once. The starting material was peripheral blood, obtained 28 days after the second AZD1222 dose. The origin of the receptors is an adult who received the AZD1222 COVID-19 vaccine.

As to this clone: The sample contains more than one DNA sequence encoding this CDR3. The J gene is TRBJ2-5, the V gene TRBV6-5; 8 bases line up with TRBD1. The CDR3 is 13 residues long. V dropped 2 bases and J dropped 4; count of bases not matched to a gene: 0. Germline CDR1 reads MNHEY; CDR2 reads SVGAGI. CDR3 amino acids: CASSYDRGETQYF. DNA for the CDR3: TGTGCCAGCAGTTACGACAGGGGAGAGACCCAGTACTTC.

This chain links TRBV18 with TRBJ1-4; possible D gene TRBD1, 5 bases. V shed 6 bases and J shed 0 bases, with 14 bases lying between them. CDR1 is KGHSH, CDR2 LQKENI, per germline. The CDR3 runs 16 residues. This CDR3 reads CASSPAQASTNEKLFF. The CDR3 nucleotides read TGTGCCAGCTCTCCCGCACAGGCTTCAACTAATGAAAAACTGTTTTTT.

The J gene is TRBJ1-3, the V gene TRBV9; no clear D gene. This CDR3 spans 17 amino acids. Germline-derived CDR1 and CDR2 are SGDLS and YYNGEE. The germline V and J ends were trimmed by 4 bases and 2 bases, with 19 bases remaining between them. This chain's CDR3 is CASSPRSGQRTGNTIYF. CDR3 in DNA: TGTGCCAGCAGCCCAAGAAGTGGGCAGAGAACTGGAAACACCATATATTTT.

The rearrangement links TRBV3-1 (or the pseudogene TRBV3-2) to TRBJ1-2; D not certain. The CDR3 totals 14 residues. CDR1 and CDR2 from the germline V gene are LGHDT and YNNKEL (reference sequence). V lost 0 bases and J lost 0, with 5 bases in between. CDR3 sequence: CASSQDWANYGYTF. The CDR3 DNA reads TGTGCCAGCAGCCAAGATTGGGCTAACTATGGCTACACCTTC.

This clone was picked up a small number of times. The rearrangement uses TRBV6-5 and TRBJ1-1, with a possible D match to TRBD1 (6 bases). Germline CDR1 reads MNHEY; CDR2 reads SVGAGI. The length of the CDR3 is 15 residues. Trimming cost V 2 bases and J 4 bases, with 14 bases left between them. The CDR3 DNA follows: TGTGCCAGCAGTTACGAGAGGGGGGAGGGCACTGAAGCTTTCTTT. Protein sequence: CASSYERGEGTEAFF.

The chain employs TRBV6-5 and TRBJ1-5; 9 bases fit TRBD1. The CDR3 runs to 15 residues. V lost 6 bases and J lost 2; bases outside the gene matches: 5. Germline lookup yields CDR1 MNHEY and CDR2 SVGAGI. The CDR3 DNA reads TGTGCCAGCAGCGGGACAGGGACTGGCAATCAGCCCCAGCATTTT. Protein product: CASSGTGTGNQPQHF.